The 32 T cell receptor beta chains in this list originate from one sample, sequenced in a study of early T cells in non-severe SARS-CoV-2 infection. TCRdb reprocessed the 5' RACE reads with MiXCR, giving one entry per CDR3 protein. This table holds 27,000 or so distinct CDR3 sequences, around 3% found once. Material for sequencing was whole blood. The receptors were gathered from an adult who was a healthcare worker with PCR-confirmed SARS-CoV-2 infection or an uninfected control (not recorded which).

This clonotype has more than one count but fewer than ten. J is TRBJ2-1 and V is TRBV12-3 or TRBV12-4, with no clear D. Trimming took 6 bases from V and 3 from J, leaving 9 bases between them. CDR3 length equals 13 residues. CDR3 DNA sequence: TGTGCCAGCAGGGCCCTTATCTACAATGAGCAGTTCTTC. This gives the protein CASRALIYNEQFF.

There are many counts of this clonotype. The rearrangement uses TRBV12-3 or TRBV12-4 and TRBJ1-5; D ambiguous. The CDR3 spans 13 residues. V shed 3 bases and J shed 1 base, with 4 bases lying between them. The CDR3 here is CASSLGSNQPQHF. CDR3 bases: TGTGCCAGCAGTTTGGGGAGCAATCAGCCCCAGCATTTT.

This clonotype was picked up many times. This chain connects TRBV29-1 to TRBJ2-1; D is ambiguous. The germline gives CDR1 SQVTM, CDR2 ANQGSEA. There are 15 residues in the CDR3. V was shortened by 4 bases and J by 0 bases, with 13 bases between the two germline ends. Here the CDR3 reads CSVAVVPSSYNEQFF. CDR3 DNA: TGCAGCGTTGCTGTGGTCCCTAGCTCCTACAATGAGCAGTTCTTC.

The table lists this clonotype with many counts. This chain connects TRBV6-1 to TRBJ1-2, with D perhaps TRBD1 (5 bases). The CDR3 loop spans 10 amino acids. The germline V and J ends were trimmed by 8 bases and 6 bases, with 7 bases remaining between them. CDR1 is MNHNS, CDR2 SASEGT, per germline. In DNA form, the CDR3 reads TGTGCCAGCCGAGGGGATGGCTACACCTTC. It codes for CASRGDGYTF.

This clonotype was detected many times. V is TRBV7-8 and J is TRBJ2-2, with D unclear. Germline CDR1 SGHVS, CDR2 FQNEAQ. The CDR3 loop spans 15 amino acids. The V and J ends lost 1 base and 1 base respectively, with 7 bases between them. DNA for the CDR3: TGTGCCAGCAGCTTAGGACATGGGAACACCGGGGAGCTGTTTTTT. Amino acids: CASSLGHGNTGELFF.

At least ten counts were recorded for this clonotype. The chain carries TRBV2 and TRBJ1-2; 9 bases are a match to TRBD1. The CDR3 has 15 amino acids. V dropped 4 bases and J dropped 2; count of bases not matched to a gene: 5. Germline lookup yields CDR1 SNHLY and CDR2 FYNNEI. The CDR3 reads CASSGLTGGNYGYTF. The CDR3 DNA sequence: TGTGCCAGCAGTGGGTTGACAGGGGGAAACTATGGCTACACCTTC.

In its sample, this clonotype was seen many times. CDR3 loop: CSVRDAGETYEQYV. CDR3 sequence (DNA): TGCAGCGTGAGGGACGCGGGGGAGACCTACGAGCAGTACGTC. The genes are TRBV29-1 and TRBJ2-7, with 7 bases lining up with TRBD2. The germline CDR1 and CDR2 sequences are SQVTM and ANQGSEA. CDR3 length: 14 amino acids. Trimming at V came to 6 bases and at J to 2 bases, leaving 10 bases not matched to a gene.

This clonotype was recorded at least ten times. This chain connects TRBV9 to TRBJ1-1, with unresolved D. Germline CDR1 and CDR2: SGDLS and YYNGEE. Trimming removed 6 bases from V and 4 bases from J, with 13 bases in between. The CDR3 has 13 amino acids. The DNA of the CDR3 is TGTGCCAGCACCCCCCGAGACCGCACTGAAGCTTTCTTT. Residues: CASTPRDRTEAFF.

This clonotype was recorded at least ten times. The CDR3 coding sequence is TGTGCCAGCTCACCACGAAACAAGGGACAGGTCAAAGAGACCCAGTACTTC. It yields the protein CASSPRNKGQVKETQYF. The V call is TRBV18, the J call TRBJ2-5, with 8 positions matching TRBD1. V lost 1 base, J lost 3 bases, and 10 bases stayed unmatched. The CDR3 has 17 amino acids. The germline V gene has CDR1 KGHSH and CDR2 LQKENI.

Many counts were recorded for this clonotype. The chain has TRBV5-8 and TRBJ2-5; 9 bases line up with TRBD1. The V gene end was trimmed by 0 bases and the J gene end by 4 bases; junction bases not matched to a gene: 7. The CDR3 loop spans 16 amino acids. The germline CDR1 and CDR2 sequences are SGHTS and YDEGEE. The CDR3 DNA reads as TGTGCCAGCAGCTTGGGTACAGGGGGCCGGGGAGAGACCCAGTACTTC. It encodes CASSLGTGGRGETQYF.

The V call is TRBV3-1, the J call TRBJ2-5; a weak D match, TRBD1 (5 bases). CDR3 length equals 17 residues. V lost 7 bases to trimming and J lost 8 bases, with 29 bases between them. Looked up from germline, CDR1 is LGHDT and CDR2 is YNNKEL (reference sequence). CDR3 region: CASNFYTGEGSRGTQYF. DNA for the CDR3: TGTGCCAGCAACTTTTATACAGGAGAAGGGTCAAGAGGAACCCAGTACTTC.

This sequence joins TRBV5-1 and TRBJ2-3; 10 positions agree with TRBD1. Germline lookup yields CDR1 SGHRS and CDR2 YFSETQ. The CDR3 runs 14 residues. The trim removed 3 bases at V and 5 bases at J, leaving 3 bases unmatched. The DNA of the CDR3 is TGCGCCAGCAGCTCGGACAGGGGGATAGATACGCAGTATTTT. Amino acid sequence: CASSSDRGIDTQYF.

This clonotype was seen at least ten times. The V gene is TRBV7-2, the J gene TRBJ1-2; a weak D match, TRBD1 (5 bases). The CDR3 loop spans 13 amino acids. V gave up 5 bases and J gave up 4 bases, with 11 bases separating them. Per the germline V gene, CDR1 is SGHTA and CDR2 is FQGNSA. DNA of the CDR3: TGTGCCAGCAGCCGGGGCCAGATCTATGGCTACACCTTC. Amino acids: CASSRGQIYGYTF.

This clonotype was detected many times. V and J are TRBV19 and TRBJ2-3, with D unresolved. V lost 4 bases, J lost 0 bases, and 5 bases lay in between. CDR1 is LNHDA, CDR2 SQIVND, per germline (reference sequence). The CDR3 totals 13 residues. The CDR3 DNA is TGTGCCAGTAGTACTGAGAGCACAGATACGCAGTATTTT. Its translation: CASSTESTDTQYF. The complete variable domain, with remaining parts taken from reference TRBV19 and TRBJ2-3, reads DGGITQSPKYLFRKEGQNVTLSCEQNLNHDAMYWYRQDPGQGLRLIYYSQIVNDFQKGDIAEGYSVSREKKESFPLTVTSAQKNPTAFYLCASSTESTDTQYFGPGTRLTVL.

This clonotype has ten or more counts. This sequence joins TRBV14 and TRBJ1-4; D gene ambiguous. The CDR3 runs 14 residues. V was shortened by 4 bases and J by 8 bases, with 14 bases between the two germline ends. In germline, CDR1 is SGHDN, CDR2 FVKESK. This chain's CDR3 is CASSLGGQGEKLFF. The CDR3 region has the DNA TGTGCCAGCAGCCTCGGAGGGCAAGGCGAAAAACTGTTTTTT.

In this sample, this clonotype turned up many times. The V call is TRBV19, the J call TRBJ1-2; D unclear. This CDR3 is built from 13 residues. The ends were cut back, 3 bases at V and 4 bases at J, with 9 bases in the middle. The V gene's germline CDR1 is LNHDA and CDR2 SQIVND (reference sequence). The CDR3 sequence is CASSMDGVYGYTF. As DNA, the CDR3 is TGTGCCAGTAGTATGGACGGGGTCTATGGCTACACCTTC.

The chain combines TRBV6-5 with TRBJ2-2, with D possibly being TRBD2 (6 bases). The CDR3 spans 17 residues. Per the germline V gene, CDR1 is MNHEY and CDR2 is SVGAGI. Trimming removed 7 bases from V and 1 base from J, with 19 bases in between. The CDR3 is CASTTWRGRGNTGELFF. As DNA, the CDR3 is TGTGCCAGCACCACCTGGAGGGGCCGGGGGAACACCGGGGAGCTGTTTTTT.

This clonotype was recorded many times. The chain carries TRBV24-1 and TRBJ1-5; tentatively, D is TRBD1 (6 bases). The CDR3 has 15 amino acids. CDR1 is KGHDR, CDR2 SFDVKD, per germline. V was clipped by 5 bases and J by 7 bases, with 17 bases between them. DNA of the CDR3: TGTGCCACCAGTGCCGGGACAAACATTGGGCAGCCCCAGCATTTT. Amino acids: CATSAGTNIGQPQHF.

The sample holds many counts of this clonotype. The chain employs TRBV6-2 or TRBV6-3 and TRBJ1-5, with 8 bases aligning to TRBD1. The CDR3 has 16 amino acids. V lost 4 bases to trimming and J lost 1 base; unmatched junction nucleotides: 6. Germline values: CDR1 MNHEY, CDR2 SVGEGT. In DNA form, the CDR3 reads TGTGCCAGCAGTTGGTCAGGGGGCGCGAGCAATCAGCCCCAGCATTTT. Residues: CASSWSGGASNQPQHF.

This clonotype is medium-sized in the sample. The chain combines TRBV7-2 with TRBJ2-3, with a weak D call TRBD1 (5 bases). CDR1 and CDR2 from the germline V gene are SGHTA and FQGNSA. The CDR3 totals 14 residues. V lost 5 bases and J lost 1, with 10 bases in between. The CDR3 nucleotides read TGTGCCAGCAGCGCCAGGGCTGGCACAGATACGCAGTATTTT. The encoded protein is CASSARAGTDTQYF.

This clonotype has ten or more counts. The genes are TRBV7-8 and TRBJ1-3; D may be TRBD1 (6 bases). V lost 1 base to trimming and J lost 2 bases, with 15 bases between them. Germline V gene sequence: CDR1 SGHVS, CDR2 FQNEAQ. This CDR3 has 17 residues. CDR3 in DNA: TGTGCCAGCAGCTTAGAGTGGCAGGGGAGCCCTGGAAACACCATATATTTT. It codes for CASSLEWQGSPGNTIYF.

This clonotype was found many times. The chain joins TRBV11-2 to TRBJ2-1; 8 nucleotides line up with TRBD2. The CDR3 has 14 amino acids. The trim removed 5 bases at V and 8 bases at J, leaving 8 bases unmatched. The V gene's germline CDR1 is SGHAT and CDR2 FQNNGV. The CDR3 DNA reads TGTGCCAGCAGCCGCCGGGGGGGGCAGGATGAGCAGTTCTTC. It specifies CASSRRGGQDEQFF.

This clonotype came up many times. The V call is TRBV2, the J call TRBJ2-2; TRBD1 aligns across 10 bases. This CDR3 is built from 15 residues. From germline, CDR1 is SNHLY and CDR2 FYNNEI. The trim removed 2 bases at V and 5 bases at J, leaving 2 bases unmatched. CDR3 sequence (DNA): TGTGCCAGCAGTGAATCGGGACAGGGGACCGGGGAGCTGTTTTTT. This encodes CASSESGQGTGELFF.

This clonotype was counted at least ten times. The chain combines TRBV18 with TRBJ2-7; the D gene is possibly TRBD2 (5 bases). Germline V lookup: CDR1 KGHSH, CDR2 LQKENI. The CDR3 covers 13 residues. The V end was cut by 3 bases, the J end by 5 bases, with 11 bases between. DNA of the CDR3: TGTGCCAGCTCACCTACTAGAACAAACGAGCAGTACGTC. It specifies CASSPTRTNEQYV.

This clonotype was observed many times. This chain uses TRBV4-1 with TRBJ2-1; D might be TRBD1 or TRBD2, each matching 5 bases. This CDR3 contains 17 residues. Trimming removed 0 bases from V and 7 bases from J, with 19 bases in between. Per germline, CDR1 MGHRA and CDR2 YSYEKL. The CDR3 is CASSQDRARDLGNEQFF. In nucleotides, the CDR3 is TGCGCCAGCAGCCAAGATAGGGCCAGGGACCTCGGAAATGAGCAGTTCTTC.

This clonotype was observed at least ten times. V is TRBV6-6 and J is TRBJ1-2; 7 bases map to TRBD1. V was pared by 7 bases and J by 7 bases, with 6 bases of the junction left unmatched. Germline-derived CDR1 and CDR2 are MNHNY and SVGAGI (reference sequence). The CDR3 runs to 12 residues. CDR3 region: CASTRTGFGYTF. CDR3 nucleotide sequence: TGTGCCAGCACCCGGACAGGTTTTGGCTACACCTTC.

The chain has TRBV7-2 and TRBJ2-1, with 11 bases fitting TRBD2. V shed 7 bases, J shed 6 bases, and the junction held 8 bases outside the gene matches. Germline V gene lookup returns CDR1 SGHTA and CDR2 FQGNSA. The CDR3 is 15 residues long. The CDR3 reads CASMVRLAGSNEQFF. As DNA, the CDR3 is TGTGCCAGCATGGTAAGACTAGCGGGGTCCAATGAGCAGTTCTTC.

This clonotype was detected ten times or more. The chain is built from TRBV3-1 and TRBJ1-2, with 7 nucleotides matching TRBD1. Germline-derived CDR1 and CDR2 are LGHDT and YNNKEL (reference sequence). The CDR3 length is 13 residues. Germline trimming cut 3 bases from V and 7 bases from J; bases unmatched to any gene: 5. The CDR3: CASSHGTAGGYTF. The CDR3 DNA is TGTGCCAGCAGCCACGGGACAGCTGGTGGCTACACCTTC.

There are many counts of this clonotype. The genes are TRBV7-8 and TRBJ2-1; D unclear. Germline CDR1 reads SGHVS; CDR2 reads FQNEAQ. V gave up 0 bases and J gave up 14 bases, with 8 bases separating them. CDR3 size: 11 residues. CDR3 residues: CASSLAGFEFF. DNA of the CDR3: TGTGCCAGCAGCTTAGCAGGGTTCGAGTTCTTC.

The J gene is TRBJ2-2, the V gene TRBV3-1, with a tentative D call TRBD2 (6 bases). The germline V and J ends were trimmed by 0 bases and 1 base, with 18 bases remaining between them. There are 19 residues in the CDR3. CDR1 and CDR2 (germline): LGHDT, YNNKEL (reference sequence). The CDR3 sequence is CASSQDLPGGAWNTGELFF. The CDR3 DNA is TGTGCCAGCAGCCAAGATCTCCCCGGGGGAGCCTGGAACACCGGGGAGCTGTTTTTT.

This clonotype was picked up a small number of times. The chain joins TRBV29-1 to TRBJ2-3, with TRBD2 identical over 9 bases. After removal of 4 bases from V and 8 bases from J, the junction contained 10 bases not matched to a gene. The CDR3 is 14 amino acids. Germline V gene data show CDR1 as SQVTM and CDR2 as ANQGSEA. The CDR3 DNA follows: TGCAGCGTTGTTTTAGCGGGGGCTCCTAGTACGCAGTATTTT. It translates to CSVVLAGAPSTQYF.

This clonotype was detected many times. The chain combines TRBV3-1 with TRBJ2-1, with no clear D. The germline V gene encodes CDR1 LGHDT and CDR2 YNNKEL (reference sequence). The V end lost 4 bases, the J end lost 5 bases, and 12 bases lay between the germline ends. The CDR3 is made up of 14 amino acids. This chain's CDR3 is CASSLSAAHNEQFF. The DNA of the CDR3 is TGTGCCAGCAGCCTTTCGGCAGCCCACAATGAGCAGTTCTTC.